One sample yielded the 10 T cell receptor beta chains listed below, sequenced in a study of blood T cell repertoires in COVID-19. Sequencing used immunoSEQ multiplex PCR; TCRdb keeps in-frame clones, though not all of them. Here the sample spans 70,000 to 90,000 clones, 85% being singletons. The specimen was peripheral blood. Receptors originate from a man aged 60 to 69 with acute or convalescent COVID-19.

The rearrangement joins TRBV6-1 to TRBJ2-6; TRBD2 agrees at 10 bases. V dropped 7 bases and J dropped 2; count of bases not matched to a gene: 8. Germline V gene data show CDR1 as MNHNS and CDR2 as SASEGT. CDR3 length: 17 amino acids. The CDR3 coding sequence is TGTGCCAGCACTAAAGCGGGAGGGGGAACTGGGGCCAACGTCCTGACTTTC. Translating gives CASTKAGGGTGANVLTF.

J is TRBJ1-5 and V is TRBV5-1, with D maybe TRBD1 (5 bases). With 7 bases removed from V and 4 bases from J, the gap between germline ends came to 18 bases. Germline values: CDR1 SGHRS, CDR2 YFSETQ. The CDR3 has 15 residues. CDR3 nucleotide sequence: TGCGCCAGCTCCACCGGGGGGGAACTAAATCAGCCCCAGCATTTT. This encodes CASSTGGELNQPQHF.

This chain joins TRBV7-9 and TRBJ1-3; 7 nucleotides agree with TRBD1. CDR1 and CDR2 (germline): SEHNR, FQNEAQ (reference sequence). This CDR3 region has 15 residues. The ends lost 4 bases at V and 1 base at J; junction bases unmatched: 4. The CDR3 region has the DNA TGTGCCAGCAGCTCGTTCAGGGGGTCTGGAAACACCATATATTTT. Its translation is CASSSFRGSGNTIYF.

The gene calls are TRBV11-2 and TRBJ1-2; D uncertain. V lost 1 base to trimming and J lost 8 bases, with 11 bases between them. This CDR3 is built from 13 residues. Germline CDR1 and CDR2: SGHAT and FQNNGV. This CDR3 is CASSLGRLQGYTF. The CDR3 nucleotides are TGTGCCAGCAGCTTAGGCAGGCTTCAGGGCTACACCTTC.

The chain links TRBV27 to TRBJ2-7, with 8 bases fitting TRBD1. With 2 bases clipped from V and 3 bases from J, the junction kept 3 bases outside the gene matches. From germline, CDR1 is MNHEY and CDR2 SMNVEV (reference sequence). CDR3 length: 14 residues. CDR3 region: CASSLGQGLYEQYF. CDR3 DNA sequence: TGTGCCAGCAGTTTAGGACAGGGACTCTACGAGCAGTACTTC.

The chain joins TRBV6-1 to TRBJ2-5, with 7 bases identical to TRBD2. The CDR3 loop spans 14 amino acids. V was clipped by 3 bases and J by 2 bases; unmatched bases: 3. Germline V CDR1 and CDR2: MNHNS, SASEGT. CDR3 sequence (DNA): TGTGCCAGCAGTGATCCGGGACTACAAGAGACCCAGTACTTC. It specifies CASSDPGLQETQYF.

The V gene is TRBV19, the J gene TRBJ1-6, with D perhaps TRBD1 (6 bases). Germline V CDR1 and CDR2: LNHDA, SQIVND (reference sequence). The CDR3 has 14 amino acids. V was pared by 3 bases and J by 10 bases, with 13 bases between. The CDR3 DNA is TGTGCCAGTAGTATCGGACAGTCATCATCACCCCTCCACTTT. Its translation: CASSIGQSSSPLHF.

This clone turned up a few times. This chain connects TRBV27 to TRBJ2-5; the match to TRBD2 covers 8 bases. V lost 0 bases and J lost 7; bases outside the gene matches: 1. CDR1 is MNHEY and CDR2 is SMNVEV in the germline V gene (reference sequence). CDR3 length equals 13 residues. Written as DNA, the CDR3 is TGTGCCAGCAGTTTATCCGGGAGGGGGACCCAGTACTTC. Translation gives CASSLSGRGTQYF.

V usage is TRBV5-1 and J usage is TRBJ1-2; no firm D call. Trimming left V 1 base short and J 4 bases short, with 11 bases between. In germline, CDR1 is SGHRS, CDR2 YFSETQ. The CDR3 loop spans 14 amino acids. CDR3 sequence: CASSLSQRTYGYTF. CDR3 DNA: TGCGCCAGCAGCTTGTCGCAGCGAACCTATGGCTACACCTTC.

The chain has TRBV29-1 and TRBJ2-3; 9 nucleotides match TRBD1. The ends lost 4 bases at V and 4 bases at J; junction bases unmatched: 6. The CDR3 consists of 14 residues. CDR1 is SQVTM and CDR2 is ANQGSEA in the germline V gene. Here the CDR3 DNA reads TGCAGCGTTGTAGGGACAGGGAAGTCAGATACGCAGTATTTT. Protein product: CSVVGTGKSDTQYF.